The entry that follows covers one TCR beta chain sequence. What it binds is not known. The junction does not match germline at one end; this may be a read error. The CDR3 has 14 amino acids. In germline, CDR1 is DFQATT, CDR2 SNEGSKA (reference sequence). This sample's RNA came from whole unsorted tissue. The entry originates in a study of tumor and adjacent non-tumor tissue in lung cancer. Across the whole study: Histology: about twelve adenocarcinoma, a couple of squamous cell carcinoma, 1 small cell lung cancer. Study-wide points: Significantly higher TCR diversity was found in tumor than normal lung.

A modified ARM-PCR protocol with three rounds of nested PCR amplified TCRbeta. TCRdb reanalysed the multiplex PCR reads using MiXCR and keeps one entry per CDR3 protein. The table lists over 100,000 distinct CDR3 sequences, 75% of them singletons, with more than 35% in the top ten. The J gene is TRBJ2-7, the V gene TRBV20-1; D is tentatively TRBD1 or TRBD2 (5 bases each). This receptor was taken from a woman in her sixties with non-small cell lung cancer. Material for sequencing was lung tumor tissue. The CDR3 sequence is CTALGETGTYEQYF. The CDR3 DNA reads TGCACTGCTTTAGGGGAGACGGGGACCTACGAGCAGTACTTC.